The clone carrying this T cell receptor beta chain was counted a single time. The protocol was immunoSEQ multiplex PCR, while the TCRdb copy is restricted to in-frame clones and leaves out a portion. The sample has over 200,000 clones, roughly 89% seen once. The sample comes from a study of blood T cell repertoires in COVID-19. Study background: Sources were T cells, B-cell-depleted T cells, or PBMCs; the material itself was cDNA or gDNA.

Germline trimming cut 0 bases from V and 4 bases from J; bases unmatched to any gene: 5. The CDR3 loop spans 15 amino acids. Germline V gene lookup returns CDR1 MNHEY and CDR2 SVGAGI. This rearrangement joins TRBV6-5 to TRBJ2-7; TRBD1 agrees at 8 bases. The source is a man between 60 and 75 years old who had recovered from COVID-19. Sequencing was done on a sample of peripheral blood. The CDR3 sequence: CASSYSPRGPYEQYF. The CDR3 region has the DNA TGTGCCAGCAGTTACTCTCCCAGGGGGCCATACGAGCAGTACTTC.